The 23 T cell receptor beta chains presented below share a single source sample, sequenced in a study of CXCR3-negative and CXCR3-positive naive CD8 T cells. With UMI labels, 5' RACE was used to prepare the TRB cDNA libraries. From the 5' RACE reads, TCRdb lists one entry per CDR3 protein and no DNA. Its table lists tens of thousands of distinct CDR3 sequences. Sequencing was carried out using memory CD8+ T cells from blood. The receptor source for this set is a human donor in good health. Some clones in this sample may be carry-over from other donors' samples.

The rearrangement joins TRBV29-1 to TRBJ2-7; TCRdb reports TRBD1, a call that lacks DNA to check it against. Per germline, CDR1 SQVTM and CDR2 ANQGSEA. The CDR3 consists of 13 residues. CDR3 protein: CSVAGHGRYEQYF.

V and J are TRBV11-2 and TRBJ2-7; the TRBD1 assignment by TCRdb is unverifiable without DNA. Germline lookup yields CDR1 SGHAT and CDR2 FQNNGV. This CDR3 has 14 residues. The CDR3 is CASSFPGQAYEQYF.

V and J are TRBV5-1 and TRBJ1-1; TCRdb's assignment of TRBD1 cannot be checked, as there is no DNA. Germline CDR1 SGHRS, CDR2 YFSETQ. The CDR3 sequence is 14 residues long. The chain's CDR3 is CASSSTGVNTEAFF.

J is TRBJ2-5 and V is TRBV11-1; without DNA, the TCRdb call of TRBD1 cannot be checked. The CDR3 spans 13 residues. From germline, CDR1 is SGHAT and CDR2 FQDESV (reference sequence). This CDR3 reads CASRGALQETQYF.

V is TRBV20-1 and J is TRBJ2-7; the TCRdb call, TRBD1, lacks DNA for checking. Germline V gene data show CDR1 as DFQATT and CDR2 as SNEGSKA (reference sequence). The CDR3 sequence is 15 residues long. The CDR3 loop reads CSAAAPGTGFQEQYF.

The V and J genes are TRBV12-3 or TRBV12-4 and TRBJ1-2. The length of the CDR3 is 13 residues. CDR3 residues: CASSPRGPNGYTF.

The chain recombines TRBV20-1 with TRBJ2-5; the TCRdb D gene call, TRBD1, has no DNA to confirm it. The CDR3 has 13 residues. The germline CDR1 and CDR2 sequences are DFQATT and SNEGSKA (reference sequence). The CDR3 sequence is CSASLDIGETQYF.

J is TRBJ2-5 and V is TRBV25-1. Per the germline V gene, CDR1 is MGHDK and CDR2 is SYGVNS. This CDR3 contains 13 residues. This chain's CDR3 is CASSEDIWETQYF.

This chain connects TRBV12-3 or TRBV12-4 to TRBJ2-5. This CDR3 spans 13 amino acids. CDR3 protein: CASSLLNGETQYF.

This sequence joins TRBV15 and TRBJ2-2; TCRdb lists TRBD2, though no DNA is available to test this call. The germline V gene has CDR1 LNHNV and CDR2 YYDKDF (reference sequence). The CDR3 is 15 amino acids. This CDR3 is CATSRMRGVDGELFF.

The chain carries TRBV6-2 or TRBV6-3 and TRBJ2-3; TCRdb's D call, TRBD1, is unchecked because there is no DNA. There are 14 residues in the CDR3. The germline V gene has CDR1 MNHEY and CDR2 SVGEGT. This chain's CDR3 is CASSLWDQGDTQYF.

V and J are TRBV12-3 or TRBV12-4 and TRBJ2-3. The CDR3 contains 13 residues. CDR3: CASSLDSTDTQYF.

This chain joins TRBV3-1 and TRBJ1-2; TCRdb returns TRBD1, unconfirmable since there is no DNA. Germline CDR1 LGHDT, CDR2 YNNKEL (reference sequence). This CDR3 is built from 14 residues. Here the CDR3 reads CASSPKTGSYGYTF.

The chain carries TRBV12-3 or TRBV12-4 and TRBJ2-1; TCRdb lists TRBD2, though no DNA is available to test this call. The CDR3 is 14 residues long. This CDR3 reads CASSSATSGNEQFF.

The rearrangement joins TRBV4-3 to TRBJ2-5. Germline-derived CDR1 and CDR2 are LGHNA and YSLEER. The length of the CDR3 is 15 residues. CDR3 sequence reads: CASSQDSGVLETQYF.

This clonotype is identified as medium-sized (0.01 to 0.1%) from frequency. The V and J genes are TRBV6-2 or TRBV6-3 and TRBJ2-1; checking the TCRdb D call of TRBD1 is not possible without DNA. This CDR3 spans 19 amino acids. CDR1 is MNHEY, CDR2 SVGEGT, per germline. CDR3 in amino acids: CASTPPEGSGTVTYNEQFF.

The chain employs TRBV29-1 and TRBJ2-5. This CDR3 has 14 amino acids. Germline CDR1 and CDR2: SQVTM and ANQGSEA. The CDR3 loop is CSVVLLELQETQYF.

The chain carries TRBV12-3 or TRBV12-4 and TRBJ2-7; TCRdb returns TRBD1, unconfirmable since there is no DNA. The length of the CDR3 is 13 residues. CDR3 amino acids: CASSTGKSYEQYF.

The V gene is TRBV4-1, the J gene TRBJ2-1; as DNA is missing, the TRBD1 call by TCRdb cannot be tested. Germline V lookup: CDR1 MGHRA, CDR2 YSYEKL. The CDR3 runs to 14 residues. This CDR3 reads CASSQIQGGDEQFF.

V usage is TRBV6-1 and J usage is TRBJ2-7. Germline lookup yields CDR1 MNHNS and CDR2 SASEGT. The CDR3 is 11 amino acids. The CDR3 loop is CASSEIYEQYF.

The genes are TRBV29-1 and TRBJ2-2; the TCRdb D gene call, TRBD2, has no DNA to confirm it. The CDR3 contains 16 residues. Germline V lookup: CDR1 SQVTM, CDR2 ANQGSEA. The CDR3 loop is CSVESGEWDSAGELFF.

The chain joins TRBV6-1 to TRBJ1-1; checking the TCRdb D call of TRBD1 is not possible without DNA. The germline V gene has CDR1 MNHNS and CDR2 SASEGT. CDR3 length: 13 amino acids. CDR3 amino acids: CASSETGTQEAFF.

The genes are TRBV7-9 and TRBJ1-1; the D call of TRBD1 rests on TCRdb alone, since no DNA is present to check it. Per the germline V gene, CDR1 is SEHNR and CDR2 is FQNEAQ (reference sequence). The CDR3 has 15 residues. CDR3 protein: CASSPGASVSAEAFF. The complete variable domain, with remaining parts taken from reference TRBV7-9 and TRBJ1-1, reads DTGVSQNPRHKITKRGQNVTFRCDPISEHNRLYWYRQTLGQGPEFLTYFQNEAQLEKSRLLSDRFSAERPKGSFSTLEIQRTEQGDSAMYLCASSPGASVSAEAFFGQGTRLTVV.